The clone carrying this TCR beta chain was picked up one time. Original data processing: Reference gene primers were amplified, and this amplification served to estimate nucleated cell counts. Only in-frame clones appear in the TCRdb table, and some are missing; sequencing was by immunoSEQ multiplex PCR. That table gives V, J and clone size, and the DNA gave D and trimming. The sample carries around 260,000 clones, roughly 83% recorded once. CDR1 MDHEN and CDR2 SYDVKM come from the germline V gene. This CDR3 has 13 residues. Trimming took 8 bases from V and 0 from J, leaving 9 bases between them. This entry belongs to a study of blood T cell repertoires in COVID-19. For the study at large: Samples came from the United States, Italy and Spain, spanning acute and convalescent COVID-19. PBMCs, B-cell-depleted T cells, or T cells were the source of the cDNA or gDNA that made up the material.

The receptor comes from a man in his fifties or sixties who had recovered from COVID-19. The V and J genes are TRBV28 and TRBJ2-3, with a weak D call TRBD1 (5 bases). Sequenced material: peripheral blood. This CDR3 is CASFDSSTDTQYF. CDR3 nucleotide sequence: TGTGCCAGCTTCGACAGCAGCACAGATACGCAGTATTTT.